Listed below are T cell receptor beta chains from one sample, sequenced in a study of cytomegalovirus exposure and HLA in healthy donors. Repertoires were generated with immunoSEQ multiplex PCR, while TCRdb's copy carries only in-frame clones and drops some. The repertoire holds approximately 150,000 clones, with roughly 75% as singletons. Sample: PBMCs. The receptors stem from a male donor in good health and CMV-seronegative. CDR3s include the opening cysteine and the closing phenylalanine or tryptophan. A D gene is named only where the DNA matches it firmly. Only part of the rows carry a size: once, few, many, or a class if the clone is expanded.

j_call,clone_size,v_call,d_call,cdr3_nt,cdr3_aa
TRBJ1-6,-,TRBV5-6,TRBD1,TGTGCCAGCAGCGCGGGACAGGGGAGTAATTCACCCCTCCACTTT,CASSAGQGSNSPLHF
TRBJ2-1,-,TRBV7-9,-,TGTGCCAGCAGCCCGAGCTCCTACAATGAGCAGTTCTTC,CASSPSSYNEQFF
TRBJ1-6,-,TRBV10-2,-,TGCGCCAGCAGTGAGTCGGGCCGGTCGGTAACACCCCTCCACTTT,CASSESGRSVTPLHF
TRBJ2-1,-,TRBV19,TRBD1,TGTGCCAGTAGTATTGGGGTAGCAGGGGGCAATGAGCAGTTCTTC,CASSIGVAGGNEQFF
TRBJ2-7,-,TRBV27,-,TGTGCCAGCAGTTTGTTTGGTGACGGGACTTCCTACGAGCAGTACTTC,CASSLFGDGTSYEQYF
TRBJ2-2,few,TRBV25-1,TRBD1,TGTGCCAGCAGTGAGGACAGGGACACCGGGGAGCTGTTTTTT,CASSEDRDTGELFF
TRBJ1-3,-,TRBV7-8,TRBD1,TGTGCCAGCAGCCCTCGAGAGGGGGCAGGAAACACCATATATTTT,CASSPREGAGNTIYF
TRBJ1-3,-,TRBV5-1,TRBD1,TGCGCCAGCAGCTTGGCCACCGGACAGGGGGCGAAAAACACCATATATTTT,CASSLATGQGAKNTIYF
TRBJ1-1,-,TRBV30,-,TGTGCCTGGAGTATCGGGGGTGACGTCTGGGAAGCTTTCTTT,CAWSIGGDVWEAFF
TRBJ2-7,-,TRBV6-5,TRBD2,TGTGCCAGCAGCCCTTCGGGGGGTAGAGCCGAGCAGTACTTC,CASSPSGGRAEQYF
TRBJ1-2,once,TRBV5-1,TRBD1,TGCGCCAGCAGCTTAGGACAGGCTCGCCCTGGCTACACCTTC,CASSLGQARPGYTF
TRBJ2-2,-,TRBV7-2,TRBD2,TGTGCCAGCAGCAGCTTAGCGGGAGGGCCGGGCGGGGAGCTGTTTTTT,CASSSLAGGPGGELFF
TRBJ1-1,-,TRBV6-5,-,TGTGCCAGCAGCCGCCAGGTGAACACTGAAGCTTTCTTT,CASSRQVNTEAFF
TRBJ1-1,-,TRBV5-1,TRBD1,TGCGCCAGCAGCGGGGGGACAGTTCCCAGTGAAGCTTTCTTT,CASSGGTVPSEAFF
TRBJ1-1,-,TRBV4-2,-,TGTGCCAGCAGCCAACCACAGGGGAACACTGAAGCTTTCTTT,CASSQPQGNTEAFF
TRBJ2-7,-,TRBV27,TRBD1,TGTGCCAGCAGTTTAAGACAGGGCCCGACCGGGTACGAGCAGTACTTC,CASSLRQGPTGYEQYF
TRBJ2-5,-,TRBV5-1,TRBD1,TGCGCCAGCAGCAGGGACAGCCCAGAGACCCAGTACTTC,CASSRDSPETQYF
TRBJ1-1,few,TRBV4-3,-,TGCGCCAGCAGCCACTTGACACCGAACACTGAAGCTTTCTTT,CASSHLTPNTEAFF
TRBJ2-3,-,TRBV4-3,TRBD2,TGCGCCAGCAGCCGTCAAGCGCTAGCGGGAAGAGGCAGCACAGATACGCAGTATTTT,CASSRQALAGRGSTDTQYF
TRBJ1-2,few,TRBV5-6,TRBD1,TGTGCCAGCAGCTTGTTTAAGGGGGCGGAGGGCTACACCTTC,CASSLFKGAEGYTF
TRBJ2-2,-,TRBV11-2,-,TGTGCCAGCAGCCGCGCGGTTAGTGACACCGGGGAGCTGTTTTTT,CASSRAVSDTGELFF
TRBJ2-7,-,TRBV11-3,TRBD1,TGTGCCAGCAGCCCGGGACAGGGGTTTGATTACGAGCAGTACTTC,CASSPGQGFDYEQYF
TRBJ2-7,-,TRBV6-5,-,TGTGCCAGCAGTGCAGCCTACGAGCAGTACTTC,CASSAAYEQYF
TRBJ2-7,once,TRBV27,-,TGTGCCAGCAGTTTATCTACTGCCCTCCTCGGGACACTCACGTTC,CASSLSTALLGTLTF
TRBJ2-7,-,TRBV7-9,TRBD1,TGTGCCAGTAGCTTAGGAGGGACAGGGGACGGCGAGCAGTACTTC,CASSLGGTGDGEQYF
TRBJ2-2,-,TRBV28,TRBD1,TGTGCCAGCAGACGACAGGGGGCTTCCGGGGAGCTGTTTTTT,CASRRQGASGELFF
TRBJ2-5,-,TRBV6-5,TRBD2,TGTGCCAGCAGTTACTCCGTCGCGGGGGGCAGTGAGACCCAGTACTTC,CASSYSVAGGSETQYF
TRBJ1-2,-,TRBV4-1,-,TGCGCCAGCAGCCAAGAGGGGCAGGGAGGCTATGGCTACACCTTC,CASSQEGQGGYGYTF
TRBJ2-7,once,TRBV28,-,TGTGCCAGCAAATTACAGGGCTACGAGCAGTACTTC,CASKLQGYEQYF
TRBJ1-1,-,TRBV18,TRBD1,TGTGCCAGCTCACGAACAGGGGACACTGAAGCTTTCTTT,CASSRTGDTEAFF
TRBJ2-7,-,TRBV5-1,-,TGCGCCAGCAGAGAGACAGGGACTCACTACGAGCAGTACTTC,CASRETGTHYEQYF
TRBJ1-2,-,TRBV6-1,-,TGTGCCAGCAAGGACCCGGAGGGTGGCTACACCTTC,CASKDPEGGYTF
TRBJ2-3,-,TRBV5-1,TRBD1,TGCGCCAGCAGTATACAGGGGGCAAGCACAGATACGCAGTATTTT,CASSIQGASTDTQYF
TRBJ2-7,few,TRBV5-4,TRBD2,TGTGCCAGCAGCTTTTCGTTCTTGGCTAGCGGGCCCTACGAGCAGTACTTC,CASSFSFLASGPYEQYF
TRBJ2-3,-,TRBV19,-,TGTGCCAGTAGTATCTACTACACAGATACGCAGTATTTT,CASSIYYTDTQYF
TRBJ1-1,-,TRBV27,TRBD1,TGTGCCAGCAGTTTAAGGGGACAGCCCAGATCAGCTTTCTTT,CASSLRGQPRSAFF
TRBJ2-1,-,TRBV6-5,-,TGTGCCAGCAGTTCCCCAGGAGGCGATGAGCAGTTCTTC,CASSSPGGDEQFF
TRBJ2-2,-,TRBV10-3,TRBD2,TGTGCCATCAAGGGAGGGAATAGCGGGGTTACCGGGGAGCTGTTTTTT,CAIKGGNSGVTGELFF
TRBJ2-5,-,TRBV2,TRBD1,TGTGCCAGCACCCGGGGACAGCTACAAGAGACCCAGTACTTC,CASTRGQLQETQYF
TRBJ2-6,-,TRBV10-3,TRBD1,TGTGCCATCAGTCCGGGACAGAGCCACTCTGGGGCCAACGTCCTGACTTTC,CAISPGQSHSGANVLTF
TRBJ2-2,-,TRBV7-9,TRBD2,TGTGCCAGCAGCTCCATGGGACTAGCCGCCGGGGAGCTGTTTTTT,CASSSMGLAAGELFF
TRBJ2-1,-,TRBV7-2,-,TGTGCCAGCAGCCAGGACAGCAATGAGCAGTTCTTC,CASSQDSNEQFF
TRBJ2-7,-,TRBV29-1,-,TGCAGCGTTGCCTTAGGGGGACAACCCGAGCAGTACTTC,CSVALGGQPEQYF
TRBJ1-2,-,TRBV10-2,TRBD1,TGCGCCAGCAGTGAGGGACAGGACTATGGCTACACCTTC,CASSEGQDYGYTF
TRBJ2-3,-,TRBV21-1,-,TGTGCCAGCAGCAAAGTTAGGGTAGCGGTCCTAGGGGGGGCAGATACGCAGTATTTT,CASSKVRVAVLGGADTQYF
TRBJ2-1,-,TRBV7-9,TRBD2,TGTGCCAGCAGCCGACACACCAGCGGGGCACGTACCAATGAGCAGTTCTTC,CASSRHTSGARTNEQFF